Shown below are 31 T cell receptor beta chains from a single sample sequenced in a study of identical twins. TCRdb re-called the 5' RACE reads with MiXCR, one entry per CDR3 protein. The sample holds 200,000 to 300,000 distinct CDR3 sequences, approximately 12% seen once. These records were also assigned to another study, of yellow fever vaccine responses in identical twins.

The specimen was memory (CD45RO+) T cells sorted from blood. The receptors here all came from a woman younger than 35 in good health.

This clonotype was counted ten times or more. The chain uses TRBV5-6 and TRBJ2-1; weak D call: TRBD2 (5 bases). The CDR3 length is 16 residues. V was pared by 1 base and J by 3 bases, with 14 bases between. The germline gives CDR1 SGHDT, CDR2 YYEEEE. Written as DNA, the CDR3 is TGTGCCAGCAGCTTGTCCGAGGGTTCACTCTACAATGAGCAGTTCTTC. Its translation: CASSLSEGSLYNEQFF. Variable domain in full (rest from reference TRBV5-6 and TRBJ2-1): DAGVTQSPTHLIKTRGQQVTLRCSPKSGHDTVSWYQQALGQGPQFIFQYYEEEERQRGNFPDRFSGHQFPNYSSELNVNALLLGDSALYLCASSLSEGSLYNEQFFGPGTRLTVL.

The CDR3 loop reads CASSSRTGSQGGTDTQYF. CDR3 in DNA: TGTGCCAGCAGCTCACGGACAGGGTCACAGGGGGGCACAGATACGCAGTATTTT. The chain uses TRBV11-2 and TRBJ2-3, with 8 nucleotides matching TRBD1. The V gene end was trimmed by 4 bases and the J gene end by 1 base; junction bases not matched to a gene: 13. Germline CDR1 SGHAT, CDR2 FQNNGV. The CDR3 covers 18 residues.

This chain joins TRBV20-1 and TRBJ2-5; 8 bases are a match to TRBD2. The CDR3 spans 16 residues. The V gene's germline CDR1 is DFQATT and CDR2 SNEGSKA (reference sequence). Trimming at V came to 0 bases and at J to 5 bases, leaving 11 bases not matched to a gene. CDR3: CSARDEAGGSVETQYF. As DNA, the CDR3 is TGCAGTGCTAGAGACGAGGCGGGGGGCTCGGTCGAGACCCAGTACTTC.

V is TRBV9 and J is TRBJ2-2; D uncertain. CDR3 length: 13 amino acids. Germline CDR1 is SGDLS and CDR2 is YYNGEE. V was clipped by 0 bases and J by 6 bases, with 6 bases between them. The CDR3 region has the DNA TGTGCCAGCAGCGTAGTCGGTGCCGGGGAGCTGTTTTTT. Translating it yields CASSVVGAGELFF.

The V call is TRBV30, the J call TRBJ1-3, with D unresolved. Germline assignment: CDR1 GTSNPN and CDR2 SVGIG (reference sequence). V lost 4 bases, J lost 4 bases, and 14 bases lay in between. The CDR3 totals 14 residues. In DNA form, the CDR3 reads TGTGCCTGGAACGACCCAGGCGTGGGAAACACCATATATTTT. Translated: CAWNDPGVGNTIYF.

On this clonotype: This may come from a read error, since a much larger clone is one base off. The chain recombines TRBV5-4 with TRBJ2-7, with D possibly matching TRBD1 (6 bases). Trimming stripped 3 bases from V and 6 bases from J, with 10 bases between. This CDR3 is built from 12 residues. From germline, CDR1 is SGHNT and CDR2 YYREEE (reference sequence). CDR3 sequence: CASSSDRLEQYF. DNA for the CDR3: TGTGCCAGCAGCTCCGACAGGCTCGAGCAGTACTTC. The complete variable domain, with remaining parts taken from reference TRBV5-4 and TRBJ2-7, reads ETGVTQSPTHLIKTRGQQVTLRCSSQSGHNTVSWYQQALGQGPQFIFQYYREEENGRGNFPPRFSGLQFPNYSSELNVNALELDDSALYLCASSSDRLEQYFGPGTRLTVT.

The V gene is TRBV12-3 or TRBV12-4, the J gene TRBJ2-5; 13 bases line up with TRBD2. This CDR3 is built from 15 residues. V dropped 6 bases and J dropped 3; count of bases not matched to a gene: 4. The CDR3 loop is CASSGGLAGEETQYF. The DNA of the CDR3 is TGTGCCAGCAGCGGCGGACTAGCGGGAGAAGAGACCCAGTACTTC.

This clonotype was counted between two and nine times. The V gene is TRBV6-1, the J gene TRBJ2-1, with a tentative D call TRBD1 (7 bases). Germline V gives CDR1 MNHNS, CDR2 SASEGT. This CDR3 contains 13 residues. V shed 11 bases and J shed 6 bases, with 17 bases lying between them. The CDR3 nucleotides read TGTGCCGGTTCGACAGGGACTGGCAATGAGCAGTTCTTC. This gives the protein CAGSTGTGNEQFF.

This clonotype was seen repeatedly, ten times or more. This sequence joins TRBV4-1 and TRBJ2-7; D possibly corresponds to TRBD1 (6 bases). The CDR3 covers 14 residues. Germline lookup yields CDR1 MGHRA and CDR2 YSYEKL. The V gene lost 3 bases and the J gene lost 0 bases, with 9 bases spanning the gap. The CDR3 here is CASSQGHISYEQYF. CDR3 in DNA: TGCGCCAGCAGCCAGGGACACATCTCCTACGAGCAGTACTTC.

This clonotype has only a few counts. This chain connects TRBV28 to TRBJ2-7; D perhaps matches TRBD1 (5 bases). The CDR3 totals 14 residues. V lost 5 bases to trimming and J lost 4 bases, with 15 bases between them. The germline gives CDR1 MDHEN, CDR2 SYDVKM. The CDR3 bases are TGTGCCAGCAGTCAAGCGTCCAGGGCGTACGAGCAGTACTTC. This encodes CASSQASRAYEQYF.

The CDR3 bases are TGTGCCAGCACGAAGGGGGCCGGGGTCGGCAATGAGCAGTTCTTC. Its protein is CASTKGAGVGNEQFF. The chain links TRBV7-2 to TRBJ2-1; 7 nucleotides match TRBD1. The CDR3 is 15 residues long. Trimming cost V 7 bases and J 6 bases; bases outside gene matches: 12. In germline, CDR1 is SGHTA, CDR2 FQGNSA.

This clonotype was counted between two and nine times. This chain joins TRBV29-1 and TRBJ2-5; possible D gene TRBD2, 6 bases. V was trimmed by 5 bases and J by 3 bases, leaving 10 bases between them. Per germline, CDR1 SQVTM and CDR2 ANQGSEA. This CDR3 has 12 residues. The DNA of the CDR3 is TGCAGCGTTAACCCGGGAGAAGAGACCCAGTACTTC. It encodes CSVNPGEETQYF.

This clonotype was seen a single time. V gene TRBV5-1 combines with J gene TRBJ2-3, with TRBD2 matching 8 bases. Per the germline V gene, CDR1 is SGHRS and CDR2 is YFSETQ. The CDR3 extends over 16 amino acids. V lost 5 bases to trimming and J lost 3 bases; unmatched junction nucleotides: 11. CDR3 DNA: TGCGCCAGCAGTCAGCGGCCTCGGGGGGGGACAGATACGCAGTATTTT. As protein: CASSQRPRGGTDTQYF.

This clonotype has at least ten counts. The rearrangement joins TRBV20-1 to TRBJ2-1; 7 bases match TRBD1. The germline V gene encodes CDR1 DFQATT and CDR2 SNEGSKA (reference sequence). V dropped 7 bases and J dropped 6; count of bases not matched to a gene: 12. The CDR3 is 14 amino acids. This chain's CDR3 is CSGLRDRSSNEQFF. CDR3 DNA sequence: TGCAGTGGACTCCGGGACAGATCTAGCAATGAGCAGTTCTTC.

This chain joins TRBV29-1 and TRBJ1-1; no firm D call. In germline, CDR1 is SQVTM, CDR2 ANQGSEA. This CDR3 spans 12 amino acids. V was pared by 5 bases and J by 5 bases, with 12 bases between. CDR3 sequence reads: CSVNGKKTEAFF. The CDR3 bases are TGCAGCGTTAATGGGAAGAAGACTGAAGCTTTCTTT.

The V gene is TRBV6-2 or TRBV6-3, the J gene TRBJ2-1, with a possible D match to TRBD2 (6 bases). Germline loops: CDR1 MNHEY, CDR2 SVGEGT. Deletions cut 5 bases from V and 6 bases from J, with 14 bases between. The CDR3 totals 14 residues. The CDR3 bases are TGTGCCAGCAGTCTCAAACTAGCTTCCAATGAGCAGTTCTTC. This encodes CASSLKLASNEQFF.

This clonotype has just a few counts. The chain uses TRBV12-3 or TRBV12-4 and TRBJ1-2, with D possibly TRBD1 on 6 matching bases. Trimming removed 6 bases from V and 4 bases from J, with 12 bases in between. This CDR3 has 13 amino acids. CDR3 loop: CASRRTDSYGYTF. CDR3 bases: TGTGCCAGCAGACGGACAGATTCCTATGGCTACACCTTC.

This clonotype was counted a few times. The rearrangement joins TRBV2 to TRBJ1-2; no reliable D call. Germline lookup yields CDR1 SNHLY and CDR2 FYNNEI. The CDR3 covers 13 residues. V was shortened by 6 bases and J by 4 bases, with 12 bases between the two germline ends. The CDR3: CASSTTGSYGYTF. CDR3 in DNA: TGTGCCAGCAGCACTACGGGATCCTATGGCTACACCTTC.

V is TRBV12-3 or TRBV12-4 and J is TRBJ2-7; TRBD2 is a possible D gene (7 bases). The CDR3 consists of 14 residues. V was clipped by 0 bases and J by 7 bases, with 13 bases between them. The CDR3 protein is CASSLAGGRREQYF. CDR3 in DNA: TGTGCCAGCAGTTTAGCGGGGGGGCGACGAGAGCAGTACTTC.

The rearrangement joins TRBV7-9 to TRBJ2-7; D unresolved. Trimming took 7 bases from V and 2 from J, leaving 12 bases between them. Germline-derived CDR1 and CDR2 are SEHNR and FQNEAQ (reference sequence). The CDR3 is 13 amino acids. This CDR3 is CASTPTVTYEQYF. CDR3 nucleotides: TGTGCCAGCACCCCGACGGTAACCTACGAGCAGTACTTC. The full variable domain, its missing parts supplied by reference TRBV7-9 and TRBJ2-7, is DTGVSQNPRHKITKRGQNVTFRCDPISEHNRLYWYRQTLGQGPEFLTYFQNEAQLEKSRLLSDRFSAERPKGSFSTLEIQRTEQGDSAMYLCASTPTVTYEQYFGPGTRLTVT.

This clonotype was detected a few times. The CDR3 region is CASRTLAGEKDTQYF. Written as DNA, the CDR3 is TGTGCCAGCAGAACACTAGCGGGAGAAAAAGATACGCAGTATTTT. The rearrangement joins TRBV6-1 to TRBJ2-3; TRBD2 matches at 11 bases. The CDR3 has 15 amino acids. CDR1 is MNHNS, CDR2 SASEGT, per germline. V was clipped by 6 bases and J by 5 bases; unmatched bases: 7.

The chain employs TRBV27 and TRBJ2-5; D uncertain. Trimming stripped 3 bases from V and 3 bases from J, with 11 bases between. This CDR3 region has 14 residues. Per germline, CDR1 MNHEY and CDR2 SMNVEV (reference sequence). For the CDR3, the DNA is TGTGCCAGCAGTTTTTTATCATCCAAAGAGACCCAGTACTTC. The encoded protein is CASSFLSSKETQYF.

This clonotype was recorded at least ten times. V usage is TRBV5-1 and J usage is TRBJ2-7, with TRBD1 matching 8 bases. The CDR3 loop spans 15 amino acids. V was clipped by 4 bases and J by 1 base; unmatched bases: 7. Germline V gene sequence: CDR1 SGHRS, CDR2 YFSETQ. CDR3 in amino acids: CASSPTGQASYEQYF. The CDR3, as DNA: TGCGCCAGCAGCCCTACGGGACAGGCGTCCTACGAGCAGTACTTC.

This clonotype was counted a few times. This chain joins TRBV12-3 or TRBV12-4 and TRBJ1-5; TRBD1 might be the D (5 bases). Deletions cut 7 bases from V and 4 bases from J, with 14 bases between. The CDR3 is 14 residues long. CDR3 sequence: CASTGGRPNQPQHF. The DNA of the CDR3 is TGTGCCAGCACTGGGGGACGACCTAATCAGCCCCAGCATTTT.

The chain combines TRBV29-1 with TRBJ2-3; D gene unclear. This CDR3 comprises 10 residues. V lost 6 bases to trimming and J lost 5 bases, with 6 bases between them. Germline CDR1 reads SQVTM; CDR2 reads ANQGSEA. CDR3 nucleotides: TGCAGCGTCGCGCAAGATACGCAGTATTTT. Its translation is CSVAQDTQYF.

This clonotype was seen repeatedly, ten times or more. V gene TRBV7-2 combines with J gene TRBJ1-5; 7 nucleotides line up with TRBD1. The CDR3 has 15 amino acids. The V and J ends lost 2 bases and 1 base, in that order; junction bases with no gene match: 2. Germline loops: CDR1 SGHTA, CDR2 FQGNSA. The CDR3 DNA is TGTGCCAGCAGCTTAAAAGGGGGCAGCAATCAGCCCCAGCATTTT. Amino acids: CASSLKGGSNQPQHF.

Here the CDR3 reads CASSVASGGAETQYF. CDR3 coding DNA: TGTGCCAGCAGCGTAGCTAGCGGGGGGGCCGAGACCCAGTACTTC. The chain joins TRBV9 to TRBJ2-5; 12 bases are a match to TRBD2. The V gene end was trimmed by 0 bases and the J gene end by 5 bases; junction bases not matched to a gene: 2. This CDR3 is built from 15 residues. The germline CDR1 and CDR2 sequences are SGDLS and YYNGEE.

V usage is TRBV20-1 and J usage is TRBJ2-5; possible D gene TRBD2, 7 bases. The CDR3 is 14 amino acids. Germline V lookup: CDR1 DFQATT, CDR2 SNEGSKA (reference sequence). The CDR3 DNA sequence: TGCAGCGCGGGGGCTAGCGGAAACCAAGAGACCCAGTACTTC. As protein: CSAGASGNQETQYF.

This clonotype has just a few counts. J is TRBJ2-5 and V is TRBV11-3, with D possibly called TRBD1 or TRBD2 (7 bases each). Trimming shortened V by 5 bases and J by 5 bases, and 18 bases separated the two germline ends. Per the germline V gene, CDR1 is SGHNT and CDR2 is YENEEA. The CDR3 totals 15 residues. The CDR3 loop reads CASSRGEGAGETQYF. Here the CDR3 DNA reads TGTGCCAGCAGCCGAGGGGAGGGGGCCGGGGAGACCCAGTACTTC.

This clonotype was observed at least ten times. The J gene is TRBJ1-5, the V gene TRBV6-2 or TRBV6-3; D unclear. Germline V gene lookup returns CDR1 MNHEY and CDR2 SVGEGT. The CDR3 runs to 12 residues. V lost 2 bases and J 5 bases, leaving 4 bases between the germline ends. The CDR3 DNA reads as TGTGCCAGCAGTTACCGTTATCAGCCCCAGCATTTT. It encodes CASSYRYQPQHF.

As concerns this clonotype: A junction boundary mismatches the germline segment, possibly from a read error. V gene TRBV5-1 combines with J gene TRBJ2-5, with 15 bases matching TRBD2. Germline V lookup: CDR1 SGHRS, CDR2 YFSETQ. This CDR3 has 18 amino acids. CDR3 protein: CASSRGTSGGSLQETLYF. The CDR3 region has the DNA TGCGCCAGCAGCCGGGGGACTAGCGGGGGGTCCCTACAAGAGACCCTGTACTTC. The entire variable domain, with the rest obtained from reference TRBV5-1 and TRBJ2-5, is as follows: KAGVTQTPRYLIKTRGQQVTLSCSPISGHRSVSWYQQTPGQGLQFLFEYFSETQRNKGNFPGRFSGRQFSNSRSEMNVSTLELGDSALYLCASSRGTSGGSLQETLYFGPGTRLLVL.